The source of this T cell receptor beta chain is a study of T cell responses to AZD1222 COVID-19 vaccine. Study-wide points: A rise in Spike-specific TCR breadth and depth followed two AZD1222 doses. Reports indicate that nearly half of spike-specific TCRs are directed at unmutated variant regions. No day 14 peak samples; only post-peak repertoires were characterized. The donor group comprised mostly white British people and more females; the analysis possibly underestimated clonal diversity.

With respect to this clone: As yet, its antigen is unknown.

Repertoires were generated with immunoSEQ multiplex PCR, while TCRdb's copy carries only in-frame clones and drops some. The table has roughly 120,000 clones, roughly nine tenths seen once. Trimming left V 6 bases short and J 8 bases short, with 10 bases between. This CDR3 region has 11 residues. The TCR comes from an adult in good health. The chain uses TRBV12-3 or TRBV12-4 and TRBJ1-1, with D hard to call. The source material was peripheral blood, sampled on day 0 of AZD1222 vaccination. The CDR3 is CASSIRLEAFF. The CDR3 DNA reads as TGTGCCAGCAGCATCCGACTAGAAGCTTTCTTT.